This entry lists 4 T cell receptor beta chains sequenced from one sample in a study of shared clonotypes between healthy human individuals. The data were produced by immunoSEQ multiplex PCR, yet TCRdb's version contains in-frame clones alone and is incomplete. The sample lists 2 million to 2.5 million clones; 95% were seen once. Sample: naive CD4+ T cells sorted from blood. The subset here: CD45RA+ positively selected. These receptors came from a young man in good health.

This clone was detected once. The genes are TRBV30 and TRBJ2-3, with 9 bases matching TRBD2. The length of the CDR3 is 12 residues. Germline-derived CDR1 and CDR2 are GTSNPN and SVGIG (reference sequence). The junction had 3 bases not matched to a gene; V was cut back by 7 bases and J by 4 bases. Here the CDR3 DNA reads TGTGCCTTAGCGGGAGCCTCAGATACGCAGTATTTT. As protein: CALAGASDTQYF.

CDR3 DNA: TGTGCCAGCAGACGGAGCTCTGGAAACACCATATATTTT. Translated: CASRRSSGNTIYF. This chain connects TRBV5-8 to TRBJ1-3; D gene uncertain. Trimming removed 5 bases at V and 0 bases at J, with 6 bases between. There are 13 residues in the CDR3. CDR1 is SGHTS and CDR2 is YDEGEE in the germline V gene.

The J gene is TRBJ2-7, the V gene TRBV6-5; either TRBD1 or TRBD2 may fit D (5 bases each). Germline V CDR1 and CDR2: MNHEY, SVGAGI. The CDR3 sequence is 14 residues long. V was shortened by 8 bases and J by 2 bases, with 16 bases between the two germline ends. This CDR3 reads CASGPTRDPYEQYF. The CDR3 nucleotides are TGTGCCAGCGGACCGACTCGGGACCCCTACGAGCAGTACTTC.

Worth noting for this clone: Since a much larger clone is just one base distant, this may be a read error. Other DNA sequences within the sample encode an identical CDR3. The chain carries TRBV5-1 and TRBJ1-1; 8 nucleotides align to TRBD1. J lost 3 bases, V lost 0 bases, and 1 base had no gene match. This CDR3 is 14 amino acids long. CDR1 and CDR2 from the germline V gene are SGHRS and YFSETQ. CDR3 region: CASSLGQGHTEAFF. In DNA, the CDR3 is TGCGCCAGCAGCTTGGGACAGGGGCACACTGAAGCTTTCTTT.